This T cell receptor beta chain appears in the sequencing data of a study of cytomegalovirus exposure and HLA in healthy donors. With 60 Vbeta and 13 Jbeta primers, the PCR was carried out. The method was immunoSEQ multiplex PCR; TCRdb's version includes in-frame clones alone and lacks a portion of them. Here the sample spans some 130,000 clones, 80% being singletons. The CDR3 covers 18 residues. Trimming left V 1 base short and J 0 bases short, with 15 bases between. The germline V gene encodes CDR1 KGHSH and CDR2 LQKENI. Study-wide results and limits: It was shown in a later analysis that HLA-associated TCR beta chains were more clonally expanded than other, equally common chains. Associated with cytomegalovirus, according to the listing, were 150 to 200 TCR beta chains. The productive fraction for most TCR beta V segments was about 87% or about 30% in an earlier analysis. In a later analysis, most CMV-associated TCR beta chains appeared HLA-restricted.

Notes on this clone: Antigen: not known.

The TCR was taken from a male donor in good health and CMV-seronegative. V and J are TRBV18 and TRBJ2-2, with D perhaps TRBD1 (7 bases). What was sequenced was PBMCs. CDR3 sequence: CASSPRSARGANTGELFF. CDR3 nucleotide sequence: TGTGCCAGCTCACCACGGTCTGCCAGGGGGGCGAACACCGGGGAGCTGTTTTTT.